Listed below are T cell receptor beta chains from one sample, sequenced in a study of cytomegalovirus exposure and HLA in healthy donors. The assay was immunoSEQ multiplex PCR, and TCRdb's table has in-frame clones only and misses some. The sample records roughly 120,000 clones, 81% being singletons. Sequencing was done on a sample of PBMCs. The receptors stem from a woman aged 40 to 49 in good health and CMV-seronegative. CDR3s leave out the opening cysteine and the closing phenylalanine or tryptophan.

j_call: TRBJ2-7
v_call: TRBV18
cdr3_aa: ASSRGSSYEQY

j_call: TRBJ2-3
v_call: TRBV9
cdr3_aa: ASSASTVTGTQY

j_call: TRBJ1-3
v_call: TRBV11-2
cdr3_aa: ASSLWGDGNTIY

j_call: TRBJ2-3
v_call: TRBV15
cdr3_aa: ATSRDRSGGTDTQY

j_call: TRBJ1-1
v_call: TRBV18
cdr3_aa: ASSPLIEQPPD

j_call: TRBJ2-2
v_call: TRBV5-4
cdr3_aa: ASSLVAGSGGELF

j_call: TRBJ2-3
v_call: TRBV15
cdr3_aa: ATSTEQGSYTQY

j_call: TRBJ1-2
v_call: TRBV28
cdr3_aa: ASSPGTGVLGYT

j_call: TRBJ2-7
v_call: TRBV6-1
cdr3_aa: ASRKTSGGSYEQY

j_call: TRBJ2-1
v_call: TRBV4-1
cdr3_aa: ASSQLLAGGPGEQF

j_call: TRBJ2-7
v_call: TRBV18
cdr3_aa: ASSIQGRYEQY

j_call: TRBJ2-1
v_call: TRBV5-6
cdr3_aa: ASSPGTSGGAQF

j_call: TRBJ2-7
v_call: TRBV15
cdr3_aa: ATSAGLSYEQY

j_call: TRBJ2-1
v_call: TRBV7-6
cdr3_aa: ASSRQGSNNEQF

j_call: TRBJ2-1
v_call: TRBV11-2
cdr3_aa: ASSASGAGGWNEQF

j_call: TRBJ2-7
v_call: TRBV10-1
cdr3_aa: ASRESTGSYEQY

j_call: TRBJ2-4
v_call: TRBV10-3
cdr3_aa: AISESGQAKNIQY